This is a list of T cell receptor beta chains from one sample in a study of HIV-infected patients and healthy controls. TCRdb reanalysed the 5' RACE reads using MiXCR and keeps one entry per CDR3 protein. Of 10,000 to 15,000 distinct CDR3 sequences detected, approximately 4.9% appear once; the ten largest clones hold around 3%. Input material: blood. These receptors were taken from an adult in good health. CDR3s include the opening cysteine and the closing phenylalanine or tryptophan. Fields, in order: CDR3 length, V gene, clone size, J gene, D gene, CDR3 protein, CDR3 DNA. D genes are given only for firm matches. The listing skips clone size in some rows; elsewhere it reads once, few, many or a size class.

length: 16
V: TRBV7-8
size: many
J: TRBJ1-2
D: -
CDR3: CASSLDGTGHLYGYTF
DNA: TGTGCCAGCAGCTTAGATGGGACTGGACACCTCTATGGCTACACCTTC

length: 13
V: TRBV6-5
size: few
J: TRBJ2-1
D: -
CDR3: CASSYGAGDEQFF
DNA: TGTGCCAGCAGTTACGGAGCAGGGGATGAGCAGTTCTTC

length: 12
V: TRBV20-1
size: medium-sized
J: TRBJ2-1
D: -
CDR3: CSARVIYNEQFF
DNA: TGCAGTGCTAGAGTGATTTACAATGAGCAGTTCTTC

length: 15
V: TRBV29-1
size: medium-sized
J: TRBJ1-2
D: -
CDR3: CSVEDRTAPSYGYTF
DNA: TGCAGCGTTGAAGACAGGACAGCCCCCAGCTATGGCTACACCTTC

length: 14
V: TRBV20-1
size: many
J: TRBJ2-7
D: TRBD2
CDR3: CSAKRASGAGEQYF
DNA: TGCAGTGCAAAGAGGGCTAGCGGGGCCGGCGAGCAGTACTTC

length: 13
V: TRBV5-8
size: many
J: TRBJ1-1
D: -
CDR3: CASGLRGYTEAFF
DNA: TGTGCCAGCGGTTTAAGAGGGTACACTGAAGCTTTCTTT

length: 14
V: TRBV13
size: many
J: TRBJ2-7
D: -
CDR3: CASSLGQGLSEQYF
DNA: TGTGCCAGCAGCTTAGGACAGGGTCTAAGCGAGCAGTACTTC

length: 16
V: TRBV5-1
size: medium-sized
J: TRBJ2-3
D: TRBD2
CDR3: CASSLDRRGGPDTQYF
DNA: TGCGCCAGCAGCTTGGATAGGCGGGGGGGCCCAGATACGCAGTATTTT

length: 13
V: TRBV29-1
size: medium-sized
J: TRBJ2-3
D: -
CDR3: CSVELGSTDTQYF
DNA: TGCAGCGTTGAATTGGGTAGCACAGATACGCAGTATTTT

length: 14
V: TRBV3-1
size: many
J: TRBJ2-7
D: -
CDR3: CASSPGHGRYEQYF
DNA: TGTGCCAGCAGCCCGGGACACGGAAGATACGAGCAGTACTTC

length: 13
V: TRBV5-1
size: many
J: TRBJ2-7
D: TRBD1
CDR3: CASSDRVKGEQYF
DNA: TGCGCCAGTTCGGACAGGGTGAAAGGCGAGCAGTACTTC

length: 13
V: TRBV12-3/TRBV12-4
size: medium-sized
J: TRBJ2-5
D: -
CDR3: CASSLGRGETQYF
DNA: TGTGCCAGCAGTTTGGGACGTGGAGAGACCCAGTACTTC

length: 15
V: TRBV5-1
size: medium-sized
J: TRBJ2-1
D: TRBD2
CDR3: CASRLAGGPYNEQFF
DNA: TGCGCCAGCAGACTAGCGGGGGGCCCATACAATGAGCAGTTCTTC

length: 18
V: TRBV7-2
size: many
J: TRBJ2-1
D: TRBD1
CDR3: CASSEGALPGQGENEQFF
DNA: TGTGCCAGCAGTGAAGGGGCGCTCCCGGGACAGGGTGAAAATGAGCAGTTCTTC

length: 15
V: TRBV3-1
size: medium-sized
J: TRBJ2-3
D: -
CDR3: CASSQELAVQDTQYF
DNA: TGTGCCAGCAGCCAAGAACTAGCAGTACAAGATACGCAGTATTTT

length: 17
V: TRBV7-9
size: many
J: TRBJ2-5
D: TRBD2
CDR3: CASSLGTSGVVQETQYF
DNA: TGTGCCAGCAGCCTAGGGACTAGCGGGGTGGTACAAGAGACCCAGTACTTC

length: 15
V: TRBV18
size: -
J: TRBJ1-2
D: -
CDR3: CASSPTGSGWYGYTF
DNA: TGTGCCAGCTCCCCCACGGGCAGTGGATGGTATGGCTACACCTTC

length: 15
V: TRBV3-1
size: few
J: TRBJ2-7
D: TRBD2
CDR3: CASSHTSGGAYEQYF
DNA: TGTGCCAGCAGCCATACTAGCGGGGGGGCCTACGAGCAGTACTTC

length: 15
V: TRBV5-1
size: many
J: TRBJ1-4
D: -
CDR3: CASSFNNGGGEKLFF
DNA: TGCGCCAGCAGCTTCAACAACGGTGGCGGGGAAAAACTGTTTTTT

length: 18
V: TRBV7-2
size: few
J: TRBJ2-2
D: -
CDR3: CASSPGGSSGGNTGELFF
DNA: TGTGCCAGCAGCCCAGGGGGGTCGTCGGGGGGTAACACCGGGGAGCTGTTTTTT

length: 12
V: TRBV29-1
size: medium-sized
J: TRBJ2-3
D: -
CDR3: CSVVRGTDTQYF
DNA: TGCAGCGTTGTACGGGGGACAGATACGCAGTATTTT

length: 16
V: TRBV5-4
size: many
J: TRBJ2-3
D: TRBD2
CDR3: CASSLEASGGAGTQYF
DNA: TGTGCCAGCAGCTTGGAGGCTAGCGGGGGGGCAGGTACGCAGTATTTT

length: 19
V: TRBV12-3/TRBV12-4
size: many
J: TRBJ2-2
D: -
CDR3: CASTPLVFLKPKDTGELFF
DNA: TGTGCCAGCACCCCCCTCGTATTTCTGAAGCCGAAGGACACCGGGGAGCTGTTTTTT

length: 13
V: TRBV5-1
size: many
J: TRBJ2-7
D: TRBD2
CDR3: CASSWTSAYEQYF
DNA: TGCGCCAGCAGCTGGACTAGCGCCTACGAGCAGTACTTC

length: 14
V: TRBV7-9
size: many
J: TRBJ1-1
D: -
CDR3: CASSLAEANTEAFF
DNA: TGTGCCAGCAGCTTAGCGGAGGCGAACACTGAAGCTTTCTTT

length: 14
V: TRBV5-1
size: few
J: TRBJ1-2
D: TRBD1
CDR3: CASSLGQLNYGYTF
DNA: TGCGCCAGCAGTCTGGGACAGCTTAACTATGGCTACACCTTC

length: 12
V: TRBV5-1
size: medium-sized
J: TRBJ2-7
D: -
CDR3: CASSPDNYEQYF
DNA: TGCGCCAGCAGCCCGGACAACTACGAGCAGTACTTC

length: 15
V: TRBV4-1
size: -
J: TRBJ1-6
D: -
CDR3: CASSQDDRHLSPLHF
DNA: TGCGCCAGCAGCCAAGATGACAGGCATCTTTCACCCCTCCACTTT

length: 15
V: TRBV7-2
size: medium-sized
J: TRBJ1-5
D: -
CDR3: CASSSSWGPNQPQHF
DNA: TGTGCCAGCAGCTCCTCTTGGGGGCCGAATCAGCCCCAGCATTTT

length: 15
V: TRBV5-1
size: many
J: TRBJ2-1
D: TRBD1
CDR3: CASSNGQGAYNEQFF
DNA: TGCGCCAGCAGCAACGGACAGGGGGCCTACAATGAGCAGTTCTTC

length: 11
V: TRBV7-7
size: -
J: TRBJ2-5
D: -
CDR3: CASRDGETQYF
DNA: TGTGCCAGCCGGGACGGGGAGACCCAGTACTTC

length: 16
V: TRBV27
size: -
J: TRBJ2-1
D: -
CDR3: CASSLSSGAPYNEQFF
DNA: TGTGCCAGCAGTTTATCGTCCGGGGCACCCTACAATGAGCAGTTCTTC

length: 16
V: TRBV6-1
size: many
J: TRBJ2-1
D: TRBD2
CDR3: CASSDTLAGGPREQFF
DNA: TGTGCCAGCAGTGATACCCTAGCGGGGGGGCCGCGTGAGCAGTTCTTC

length: 12
V: TRBV12-3/TRBV12-4
size: medium-sized
J: TRBJ2-5
D: -
CDR3: CASSFSNGVQYF
DNA: TGTGCCAGCAGTTTCAGTAATGGGGTCCAGTACTTC

length: 17
V: TRBV19
size: many
J: TRBJ2-3
D: -
CDR3: CASSFWGGDTAGDTQYF
DNA: TGTGCCAGTAGTTTCTGGGGCGGGGACACAGCCGGAGATACGCAGTATTTT

length: 14
V: TRBV2
size: medium-sized
J: TRBJ2-7
D: TRBD2
CDR3: CASSEGGGRRGEDF
DNA: TGTGCCAGCAGTGAAGGCGGTGGACGGCGGGGGGAAGACTTC

length: 14
V: TRBV5-1
size: medium-sized
J: TRBJ2-7
D: TRBD1
CDR3: CASSGGTGEYEQYF
DNA: TGCGCCAGCAGCGGAGGGACAGGGGAGTACGAGCAGTACTTC

length: 13
V: TRBV20-1
size: medium-sized
J: TRBJ1-1
D: -
CDR3: CSASNLGDTEAFF
DNA: TGCAGTGCTAGTAATTTGGGGGACACTGAAGCTTTCTTT

length: 17
V: TRBV18
size: many
J: TRBJ2-3
D: -
CDR3: CASSPASAGAFTDTQYF
DNA: TGTGCCAGCTCACCAGCCTCCGCGGGGGCCTTCACAGATACGCAGTATTTT

length: 12
V: TRBV3-1
size: medium-sized
J: TRBJ2-5
D: -
CDR3: CASSQVLETQYF
DNA: TGTGCCAGCAGCCAAGTATTAGAGACCCAGTACTTC

length: 15
V: TRBV6-1
size: many
J: TRBJ1-4
D: -
CDR3: CASSVSGTSNEKLFF
DNA: TGTGCCAGCAGTGTTTCCGGAACTTCTAATGAAAAACTGTTTTTT

length: 12
V: TRBV28
size: -
J: TRBJ2-1
D: -
CDR3: CASSLRLNEQFF
DNA: TGTGCCAGCAGTTTACGCTTAAATGAGCAGTTCTTC

length: 18
V: TRBV6-2/TRBV6-3
size: -
J: TRBJ2-1
D: -
CDR3: CASGTSSSAGSAYNEQFF
DNA: TGTGCCAGCGGCACCAGCAGCTCCGCTGGCTCAGCCTACAATGAGCAGTTCTTC

length: 15
V: TRBV10-2
size: medium-sized
J: TRBJ1-1
D: -
CDR3: CASSESGGFTLGAFF
DNA: TGCGCCAGTAGTGAGTCAGGAGGATTTACACTGGGAGCTTTCTTT

length: 15
V: TRBV5-1
size: many
J: TRBJ2-1
D: TRBD2
CDR3: CASSSLTSGANEQFF
DNA: TGCGCCAGCAGCTCACTCACTAGCGGGGCAAATGAGCAGTTCTTC

length: 15
V: TRBV6-2/TRBV6-3
size: many
J: TRBJ2-1
D: -
CDR3: CASSYGGVGYNEQFF
DNA: TGTGCCAGCAGTTACGGGGGCGTCGGCTACAATGAGCAGTTCTTC

length: 11
V: TRBV7-9
size: many
J: TRBJ1-1
D: -
CDR3: CASSLNTEAFF
DNA: TGTGCCAGCAGCCTTAACACTGAAGCTTTCTTT

length: 14
V: TRBV15
size: many
J: TRBJ1-5
D: TRBD1
CDR3: CATSRDRGPQPQHF
DNA: TGTGCCACCAGTAGGGACAGGGGGCCTCAGCCCCAGCATTTT

length: 15
V: TRBV5-1
size: medium-sized
J: TRBJ2-7
D: TRBD1
CDR3: CASSRDRGVGYEQYF
DNA: TGCGCCAGCAGCCGGGACAGGGGGGTCGGCTACGAGCAGTACTTC

length: 13
V: TRBV7-9
size: many
J: TRBJ1-2
D: TRBD1
CDR3: CASSLGQVGGYTF
DNA: TGTGCCAGCAGTCTTGGACAGGTTGGCGGCTACACCTTC

length: 16
V: TRBV19
size: many
J: TRBJ1-6
D: TRBD1
CDR3: CASRLRQGAHNSPLHF
DNA: TGTGCCAGTAGGCTTCGACAGGGGGCTCATAATTCACCCCTCCACTTT

length: 12
V: TRBV6-2/TRBV6-3
size: many
J: TRBJ2-3
D: -
CDR3: CASGTSTDTQYF
DNA: TGTGCCTCGGGGACTAGCACAGATACGCAGTATTTT

length: 15
V: TRBV18
size: medium-sized
J: TRBJ1-2
D: -
CDR3: CASSPDNPEAYGYTF
DNA: TGTGCCAGCTCACCAGATAATCCGGAAGCCTATGGCTACACCTTC

length: 13
V: TRBV27
size: medium-sized
J: TRBJ2-7
D: -
CDR3: CASSLSEGNEQYF
DNA: TGTGCCAGCAGTTTATCGGAGGGGAATGAGCAGTACTTC

length: 17
V: TRBV24-1
size: medium-sized
J: TRBJ2-2
D: TRBD1
CDR3: CATSPGTGGPNTGELFF
DNA: TGTGCCACCAGTCCCGGGACAGGGGGCCCTAACACCGGGGAGCTGTTTTTT

length: 11
V: TRBV10-1
size: -
J: TRBJ2-1
D: -
CDR3: CASSAWNKQFF
DNA: TGCGCCAGCAGTGCCTGGAACAAGCAGTTCTTC

length: 15
V: TRBV10-2
size: -
J: TRBJ2-2
D: -
CDR3: CASRTEGGNTGELFF
DNA: TGCGCCAGCAGGACTGAAGGGGGGAACACCGGGGAGCTGTTTTTT